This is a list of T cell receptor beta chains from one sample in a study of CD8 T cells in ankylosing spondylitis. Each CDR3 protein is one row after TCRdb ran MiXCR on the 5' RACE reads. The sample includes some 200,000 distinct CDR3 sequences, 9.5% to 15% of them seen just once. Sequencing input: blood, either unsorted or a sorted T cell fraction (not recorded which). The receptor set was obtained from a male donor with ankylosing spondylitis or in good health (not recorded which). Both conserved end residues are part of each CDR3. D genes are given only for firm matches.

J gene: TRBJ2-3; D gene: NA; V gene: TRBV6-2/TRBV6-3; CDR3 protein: CASSSLAAGTDTQYF
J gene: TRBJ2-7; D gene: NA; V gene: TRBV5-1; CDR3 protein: CASSLEGAEQYF
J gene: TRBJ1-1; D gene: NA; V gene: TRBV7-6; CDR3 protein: CASSLAGGFKTEAFF
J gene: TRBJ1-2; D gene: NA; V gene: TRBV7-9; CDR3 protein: CASSLVSSNYGYTF
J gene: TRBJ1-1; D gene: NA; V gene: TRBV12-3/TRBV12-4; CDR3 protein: CASRLGVNTEAFF
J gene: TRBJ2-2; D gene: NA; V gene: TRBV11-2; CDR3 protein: CASSSLTLEELFF
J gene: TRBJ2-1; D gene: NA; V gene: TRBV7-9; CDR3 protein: CASSISGGAYNEQFF
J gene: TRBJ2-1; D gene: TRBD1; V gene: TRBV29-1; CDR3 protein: CSVLDRVHEQFF
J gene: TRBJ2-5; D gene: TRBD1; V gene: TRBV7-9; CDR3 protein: CASSLAGQQETQYF
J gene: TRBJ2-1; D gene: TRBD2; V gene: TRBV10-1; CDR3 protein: CASSETAAAGGPHNEQFF
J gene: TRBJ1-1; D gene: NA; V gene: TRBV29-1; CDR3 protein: CSVEEGWDTEAFF